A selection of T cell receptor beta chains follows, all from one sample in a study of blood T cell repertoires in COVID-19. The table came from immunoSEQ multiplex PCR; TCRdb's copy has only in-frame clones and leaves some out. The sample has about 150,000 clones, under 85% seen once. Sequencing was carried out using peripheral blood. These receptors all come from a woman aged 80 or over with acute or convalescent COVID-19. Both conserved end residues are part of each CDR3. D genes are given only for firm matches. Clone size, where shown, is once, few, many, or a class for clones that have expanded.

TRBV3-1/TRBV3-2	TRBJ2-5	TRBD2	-	CASSQRGGPETQYF	TGTGCCAGCAGCCAACGGGGGGGCCCGGAGACCCAGTACTTC
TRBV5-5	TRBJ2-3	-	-	CASSQTRESHSTDTQYF	TGTGCCAGCAGTCAAACACGGGAGTCTCATAGCACAGATACGCAGTATTTT
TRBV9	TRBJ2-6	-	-	CASSPRGDAGANVLTF	TGTGCCAGCAGCCCGCGGGGAGATGCTGGGGCCAACGTCCTGACTTTC
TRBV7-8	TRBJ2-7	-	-	CASSLAQISGSGEQYF	TGTGCCAGCAGCTTAGCCCAAATTAGCGGCTCGGGGGAGCAGTACTTC
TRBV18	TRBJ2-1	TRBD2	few	CASSSGLANYNEQFF	TGTGCCAGCTCATCGGGACTAGCGAATTACAATGAGCAGTTCTTC
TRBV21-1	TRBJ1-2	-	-	CASSNTGFGGYTF	TGTGCCAGCAGCAACACAGGGTTCGGAGGCTACACCTTC
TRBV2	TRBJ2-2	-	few	CAISREGPQGTGELFF	TGTGCCATTAGTAGGGAGGGACCCCAGGGGACCGGGGAGCTGTTTTTT
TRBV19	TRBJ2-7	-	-	CASSKQFSYEQYF	TGTGCCAGTAGTAAACAGTTTTCCTACGAGCAGTACTTC
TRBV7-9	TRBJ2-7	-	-	CASSLGFEGVYAEQYF	TGTGCCAGCAGCTTAGGGTTTGAGGGTGTCTATGCCGAGCAGTACTTC
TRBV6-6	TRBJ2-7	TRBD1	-	CASSGQVHEQYF	TGTGCCAGCTCCGGACAGGTCCACGAGCAGTACTTC
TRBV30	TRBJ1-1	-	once	CAWSNQGMNTEAFF	TGTGCCTGGAGTAACCAGGGAATGAACACTGAAGCTTTCTTT